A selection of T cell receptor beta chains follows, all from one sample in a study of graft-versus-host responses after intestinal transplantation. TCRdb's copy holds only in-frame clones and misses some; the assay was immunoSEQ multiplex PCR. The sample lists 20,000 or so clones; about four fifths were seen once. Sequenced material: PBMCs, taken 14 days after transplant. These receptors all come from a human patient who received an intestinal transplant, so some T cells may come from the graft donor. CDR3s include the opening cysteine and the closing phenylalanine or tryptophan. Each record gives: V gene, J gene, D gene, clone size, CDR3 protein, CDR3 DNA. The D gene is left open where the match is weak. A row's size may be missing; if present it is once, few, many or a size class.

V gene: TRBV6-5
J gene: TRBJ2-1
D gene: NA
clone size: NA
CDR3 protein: CASSSTPHEQFF
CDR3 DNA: TGTGCCAGCAGTTCGACCCCCCATGAGCAGTTCTTC

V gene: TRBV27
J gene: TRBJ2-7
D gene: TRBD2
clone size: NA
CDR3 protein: CASSHWTSGTYEQYF
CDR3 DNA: TGTGCCAGCAGCCATTGGACTAGCGGTACCTACGAGCAGTACTTC

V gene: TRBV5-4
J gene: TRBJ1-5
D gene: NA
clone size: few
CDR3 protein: CASSLGSGKDQPQHF
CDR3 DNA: TGTGCCAGCAGCTTGGGCAGCGGTAAAGATCAGCCCCAGCATTTT

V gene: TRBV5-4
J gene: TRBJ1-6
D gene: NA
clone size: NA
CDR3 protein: CASSSASSYNSPLHF
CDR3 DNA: TGTGCCAGCAGCTCCGCGTCTTCCTATAATTCACCCCTCCACTTT

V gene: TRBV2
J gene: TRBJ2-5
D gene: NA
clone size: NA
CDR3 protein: CASIPTKYQETQYF
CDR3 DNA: TGTGCCAGCATTCCGACTAAGTACCAAGAGACCCAGTACTTC

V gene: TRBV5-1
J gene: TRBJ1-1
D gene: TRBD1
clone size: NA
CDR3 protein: CASAQGNIHYEAFF
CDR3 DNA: TGCGCCAGCGCACAGGGGAATATTCACTATGAAGCTTTCTTT

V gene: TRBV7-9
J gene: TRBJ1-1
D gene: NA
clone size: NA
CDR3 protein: CASSVPGMGDTEAFF
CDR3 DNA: TGTGCCAGCAGCGTACCAGGGATGGGGGACACTGAAGCTTTCTTT

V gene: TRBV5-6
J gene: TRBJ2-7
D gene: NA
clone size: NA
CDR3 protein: CASSLGTSSYEQYF
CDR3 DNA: TGTGCCAGCAGCTTGGGAACTAGCTCCTACGAGCAGTACTTC

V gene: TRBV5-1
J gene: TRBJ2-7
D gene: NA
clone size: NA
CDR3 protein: CASSLNGNGGGEQYF
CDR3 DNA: TGCGCCAGCAGCTTGAATGGTAATGGAGGGGGCGAGCAGTACTTC

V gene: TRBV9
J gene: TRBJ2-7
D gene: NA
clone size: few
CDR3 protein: CASSTRPSYEQYF
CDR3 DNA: TGTGCCAGCAGCACCCGTCCCTCCTACGAGCAGTACTTC

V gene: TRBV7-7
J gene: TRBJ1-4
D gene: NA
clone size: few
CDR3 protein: CASSSGGGEKLFF
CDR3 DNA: TGTGCCAGCAGCTCGGGGGGGGGTGAAAAACTGTTTTTT

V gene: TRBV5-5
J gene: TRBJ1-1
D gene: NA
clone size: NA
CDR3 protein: CASSPKKDTEAFF
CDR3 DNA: TGTGCCAGCAGCCCAAAGAAGGACACTGAAGCTTTCTTT

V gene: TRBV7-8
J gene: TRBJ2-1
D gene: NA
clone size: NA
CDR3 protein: CASSLLSSYNEQFF
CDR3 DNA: TGTGCCAGCAGCTTACTTAGCTCCTACAATGAGCAGTTCTTC

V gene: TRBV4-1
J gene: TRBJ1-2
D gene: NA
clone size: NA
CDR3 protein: CASSIGTGYTF
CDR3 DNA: TGCGCCAGCAGCATTGGGACAGGCTACACCTTC

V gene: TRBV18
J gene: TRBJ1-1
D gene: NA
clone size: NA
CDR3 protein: CASSPGQVLNTEAFF
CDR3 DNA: TGTGCCAGCTCACCAGGGCAGGTCCTGAACACTGAAGCTTTCTTT

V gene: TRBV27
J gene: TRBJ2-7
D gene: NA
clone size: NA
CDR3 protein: CASSLSTGSYEQYF
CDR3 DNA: TGTGCCAGCAGTTTATCGACAGGTTCCTACGAGCAGTACTTC

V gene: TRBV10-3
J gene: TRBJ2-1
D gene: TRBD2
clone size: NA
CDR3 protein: CAISERGGRDEQFF
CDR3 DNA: TGTGCCATCAGTGAGCGGGGGGGCCGGGATGAGCAGTTCTTC

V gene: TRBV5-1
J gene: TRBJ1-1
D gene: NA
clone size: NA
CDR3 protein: CASSFPGTPEAFF
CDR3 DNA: TGCGCCAGCAGCTTCCCCGGGACCCCCGAAGCTTTCTTT

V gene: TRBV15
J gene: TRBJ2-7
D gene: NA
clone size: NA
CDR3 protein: CATSRDDVIGGGWLNEQYF
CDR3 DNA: TGTGCCACCAGCAGAGATGACGTCATAGGGGGTGGATGGCTGAACGAGCAGTACTTC

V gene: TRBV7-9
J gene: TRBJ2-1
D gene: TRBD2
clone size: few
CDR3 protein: CASSPRREGGNEQFF
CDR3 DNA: TGTGCCAGCAGCCCTAGGCGGGAGGGTGGCAATGAGCAGTTCTTC

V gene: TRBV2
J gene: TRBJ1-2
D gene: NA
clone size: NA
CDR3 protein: CASSESSSRGGYYGYTF
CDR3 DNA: TGTGCCAGCAGTGAATCTAGCAGCCGAGGGGGATACTATGGCTACACCTTC

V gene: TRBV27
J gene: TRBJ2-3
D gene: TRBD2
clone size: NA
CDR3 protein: CASSPGLAGGLLSTDTQYF
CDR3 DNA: TGTGCCAGCAGTCCCGGACTAGCGGGAGGCCTACTTAGCACAGATACGCAGTATTTT

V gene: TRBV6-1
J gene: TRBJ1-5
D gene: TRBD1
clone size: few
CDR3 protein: CASIDRGFDDQPQHF
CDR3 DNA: TGTGCCAGCATTGACAGGGGATTCGACGATCAGCCCCAGCATTTT

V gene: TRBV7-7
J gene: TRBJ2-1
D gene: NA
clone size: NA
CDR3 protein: CASSLGRGHNEQFF
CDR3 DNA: TGTGCTAGCAGCTTAGGCCGGGGACACAATGAGCAGTTCTTC

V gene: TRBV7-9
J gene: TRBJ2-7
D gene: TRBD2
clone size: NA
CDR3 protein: CASSLLAGGVYEQYF
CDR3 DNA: TGTGCCAGCAGCTTACTAGCGGGAGGAGTCTACGAGCAGTACTTC

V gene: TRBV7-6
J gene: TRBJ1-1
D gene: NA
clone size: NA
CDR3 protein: CASSLEDGEAFF
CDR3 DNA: TGTGCCAGCAGCTTAGAAGACGGTGAAGCTTTCTTT

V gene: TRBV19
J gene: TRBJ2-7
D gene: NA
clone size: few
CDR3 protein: CASSSWDRYEQYF
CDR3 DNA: TGTGCCAGTAGTTCATGGGACCGGTACGAGCAGTACTTC

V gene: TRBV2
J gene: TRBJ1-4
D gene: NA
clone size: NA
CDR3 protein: CASRGGRQGREKLFF
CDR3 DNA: TGTGCCAGCAGGGGGGGCCGTCAGGGTAGGGAAAAACTGTTTTTT

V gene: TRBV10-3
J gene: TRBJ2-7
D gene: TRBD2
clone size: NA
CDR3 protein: CAISDPLAGGDEQYF
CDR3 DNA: TGTGCCATCAGTGATCCACTAGCGGGAGGGGACGAGCAGTACTTC

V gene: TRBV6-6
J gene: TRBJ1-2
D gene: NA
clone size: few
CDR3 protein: CASQGGQVYGYTF
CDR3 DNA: TGTGCCAGCCAGGGAGGTCAGGTCTATGGCTACACCTTC

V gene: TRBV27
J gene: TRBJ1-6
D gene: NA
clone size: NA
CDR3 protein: CASSLGWDSPLHF
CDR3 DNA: TGTGCCAGCAGTTTAGGTTGGGATTCACCCCTCCACTTT

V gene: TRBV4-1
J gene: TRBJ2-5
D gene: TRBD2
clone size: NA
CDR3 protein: CASSQYLTSGMFTSFQETQYF
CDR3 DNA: TGCGCCAGCAGCCAATACCTGACTAGCGGAATGTTTACCTCTTTTCAAGAGACCCAGTACTTC

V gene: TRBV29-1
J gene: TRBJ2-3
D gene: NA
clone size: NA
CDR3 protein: CSLGQTLTDTQYF
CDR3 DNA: TGCAGCCTTGGCCAGACTCTCACAGATACGCAGTATTTT

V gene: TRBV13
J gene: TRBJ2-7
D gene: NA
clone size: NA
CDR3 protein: CASSLTGALSYEQYF
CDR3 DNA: TGTGCCAGCAGCTTAACGGGAGCCCTCTCCTACGAGCAGTACTTC

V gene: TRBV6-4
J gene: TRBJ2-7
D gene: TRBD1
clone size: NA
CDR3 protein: CASDRGPYEQYF
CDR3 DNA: TGTGCCAGTGACAGGGGGCCCTACGAGCAGTACTTC

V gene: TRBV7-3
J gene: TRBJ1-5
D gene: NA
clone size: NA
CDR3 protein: CASSLTWGQPQHF
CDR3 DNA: TGTGCCAGCAGCTTAACGTGGGGTCAGCCCCAGCATTTT

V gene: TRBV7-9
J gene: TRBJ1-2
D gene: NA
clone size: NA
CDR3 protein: CASSSESYGYTF
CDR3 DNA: TGTGCCAGCAGTTCCGAGAGCTATGGCTACACCTTC

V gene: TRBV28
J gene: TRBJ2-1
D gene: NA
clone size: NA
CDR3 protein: CASRGMNSWEQFF
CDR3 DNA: TGTGCCAGCAGGGGGATGAATAGTTGGGAGCAGTTCTTC

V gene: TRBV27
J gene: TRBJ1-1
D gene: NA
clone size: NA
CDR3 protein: CASSLSGGGLNTEAFF
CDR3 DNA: TGTGCCAGCAGTTTATCGGGGGGGGGACTGAACACTGAAGCTTTCTTT

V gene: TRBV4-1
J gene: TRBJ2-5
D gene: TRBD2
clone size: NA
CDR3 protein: CASSQGSGQETQYF
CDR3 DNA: TGCGCCAGCAGCCAAGGTAGCGGGCAAGAGACCCAGTACTTC

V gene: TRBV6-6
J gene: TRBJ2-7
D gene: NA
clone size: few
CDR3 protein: CASSYGQHEQYF
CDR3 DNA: TGTGCCAGCAGTTACGGGCAGCACGAGCAGTACTTC

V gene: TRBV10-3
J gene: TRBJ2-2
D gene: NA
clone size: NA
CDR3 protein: CAISGGGTGELFF
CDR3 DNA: TGTGCCATCAGTGGGGGTGGCACCGGGGAGCTGTTTTTT

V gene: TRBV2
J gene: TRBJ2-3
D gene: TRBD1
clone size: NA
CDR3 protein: CASGTGDTDTQYF
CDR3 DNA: TGTGCCAGCGGGACAGGGGACACAGATACGCAGTATTTT

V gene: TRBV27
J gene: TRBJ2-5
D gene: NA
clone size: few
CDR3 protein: CASSAGGETQYF
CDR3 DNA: TGTGCCAGCAGTGCGGGTGGGGAGACCCAGTACTTC

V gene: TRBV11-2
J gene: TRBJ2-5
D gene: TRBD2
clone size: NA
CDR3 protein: CASSSNRGEGWRTQYF
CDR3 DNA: TGTGCCAGCAGCTCCAATAGAGGGGAGGGATGGAGGACCCAGTACTTC

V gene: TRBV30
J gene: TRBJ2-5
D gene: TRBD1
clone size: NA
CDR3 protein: CAWSVICLGQRETQYF
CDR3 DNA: TGTGCCTGGAGTGTAATATGTTTGGGACAGAGGGAGACCCAGTACTTC